A single sample gave rise to the 27 T cell receptor beta chains below, sequenced in a study of cytomegalovirus exposure and HLA in healthy donors. PCR was performed using 60 Vbeta and 13 Jbeta primers. Assay used: immunoSEQ multiplex PCR; TCRdb lists only in-frame clones, some missing. The data hold about 160,000 clones, with roughly 72% observed a single time. The sequenced material came from PBMCs. The receptors were gathered from a man between 40 and 49 years old in good health and CMV-seropositive.

The chain has TRBV7-2 and TRBJ1-2; TRBD1 matches at 7 bases. CDR3 size: 13 residues. The J segment lost 7 bases and the V segment lost 9 bases, leaving 11 bases of the junction unmatched. CDR1 SGHTA and CDR2 FQGNSA come from the germline V gene. The CDR3 region is CARDAGQLGGYTF. The CDR3 DNA is TGTGCCAGGGACGCGGGACAGCTCGGTGGCTACACCTTC.

This clone was counted between two and nine times. The CDR3 sequence is CASSLVPDRDNEQFF. The CDR3, as DNA: TGTGCCAGCAGCTTAGTCCCCGACAGGGACAATGAGCAGTTCTTC. The J gene is TRBJ2-1, the V gene TRBV7-8; 7 bases match TRBD1. CDR1 and CDR2 (germline): SGHVS, FQNEAQ. The CDR3 extends over 15 amino acids. J lost 5 bases, V lost 1 base, and 5 bases had no gene match. Supplemented by reference TRBV7-8 and TRBJ2-1, the full variable domain reads GAGVSQSPRYKVAKRGQDVALRCDPISGHVSLFWYQQALGQGPEFLTYFQNEAQLDKSGLPSDRFFAERPEGSVSTLKIQRTQQEDSAVYLCASSLVPDRDNEQFFGPGTRLTVL.

The gene calls are TRBV15 and TRBJ2-7, with unresolved D. This CDR3 region has 17 residues. In germline, CDR1 is LNHNV, CDR2 YYDKDF (reference sequence). Trimming removed 0 bases from V and 2 bases from J, with 17 bases in between. CDR3 in amino acids: CATSRDRVILATYEQYF. CDR3 nucleotide sequence: TGTGCCACCAGCAGAGATCGGGTTATTTTAGCAACCTACGAGCAGTACTTC.

The chain combines TRBV19 with TRBJ1-5, with 11 bases aligning to TRBD1. The CDR3 length is 15 residues. V trimming: 6 bases; J trimming: 5 bases; junction bases outside the gene matches: 6. Germline CDR1 is LNHDA and CDR2 is SQIVND (reference sequence). CDR3: CASSLSGQGDQPQHF. CDR3 nucleotides: TGTGCCAGTAGCCTTTCGGGACAGGGGGATCAGCCCCAGCATTTT.

The rearrangement joins TRBV29-1 to TRBJ1-1, with D possibly being TRBD1 (5 bases). Germline assignment: CDR1 SQVTM and CDR2 ANQGSEA. Trimming left V 4 bases short and J 1 base short, with 10 bases between. This CDR3 has 13 residues. CDR3 nucleotide sequence: TGCAGCGTTGGGGGCAGACGGAACACTGAAGCTTTCTTT. Protein sequence: CSVGGRRNTEAFF.

For this clone: Sequence at one end of the junction differs from germline and may be a read error. The CDR3 is CSSSLALGLVDVYEQFF. The CDR3 region has the DNA TGTTCCAGCAGCTTAGCGCTGGGACTCGTTGATGTCTATGAGCAGTTCTTC. This rearrangement joins TRBV7-9 to TRBJ2-1, with D maybe TRBD2 (6 bases). The CDR3 consists of 17 residues. CDR1 and CDR2 from the germline V gene are SEHNR and FQNEAQ (reference sequence).

The rearrangement uses TRBV16 and TRBJ1-2; D uncertain. This CDR3 is 14 amino acids long. CDR1 is KGHSY and CDR2 is FQNENV in the germline V gene. With 2 bases removed from V and 4 bases from J, the gap between germline ends came to 11 bases. The CDR3 sequence is CASSQGLDFYGYTF. The CDR3 region has the DNA TGTGCCAGCAGCCAAGGTCTTGACTTCTATGGCTACACCTTC.

The rearrangement links TRBV4-2 to TRBJ2-4; weak D call: TRBD1 (6 bases). The V end was cut by 3 bases, the J end by 0 bases, with 18 bases between. The CDR3 has 18 amino acids. The germline V gene encodes CDR1 LGHNA and CDR2 YNFKEQ. The DNA for the CDR3 is TGTGCCAGCAGCCAGAGGGGGTCGGGTTCGGTAGCCAAAAACATTCAGTACTTC. Translating gives CASSQRGSGSVAKNIQYF.

The V and J genes are TRBV6-1 and TRBJ2-7; the match to TRBD1 covers 7 bases. CDR3 length equals 13 residues. V lost 6 bases and J lost 0; bases outside the gene matches: 2. Germline V gene data show CDR1 as MNHNS and CDR2 as SASEGT. The CDR3 sequence: CASRRDSSYEQYF. In DNA, the CDR3 is TGTGCCAGCAGAAGGGACAGCTCCTACGAGCAGTACTTC.

This clone has just one count. The rearrangement joins TRBV5-1 to TRBJ2-7, with 8 positions matching TRBD1. This CDR3 has 14 residues. CDR1 and CDR2 (germline): SGHRS, YFSETQ. Germline trimming cut 0 bases from V and 5 bases from J; bases unmatched to any gene: 4. In nucleotides, the CDR3 is TGCGCCAGCAGCTTGGCCAGGGGGCAGGACGAGCAGTACTTC. Translating it yields CASSLARGQDEQYF.

The rearrangement links TRBV6-4 to TRBJ2-4; D is unclear. The CDR3 has 13 residues. Between the trimmed V and J ends, which lost 6 bases and 0 bases, there was a span of 6 bases. Germline V gives CDR1 MRHNA, CDR2 SNTAGT. CDR3 residues: CASRALAKNIQYF. In nucleotides, the CDR3 is TGTGCCAGCAGAGCACTAGCCAAAAACATTCAGTACTTC.

The chain links TRBV5-6 to TRBJ2-5, with D hard to call. Looked up from germline, CDR1 is SGHDT and CDR2 is YYEEEE. This CDR3 region has 12 residues. V lost 4 bases to trimming and J lost 5 bases, with 9 bases between them. The chain's CDR3 is CASSVSWETQYF. As DNA, the CDR3 is TGTGCCAGCAGCGTTAGTTGGGAGACCCAGTACTTC.

The CDR3 DNA sequence: TGTGCCAGTAGCCGGGGGTCTAGCACAGATACGCAGTATTTT. Amino acid sequence: CASSRGSSTDTQYF. This chain uses TRBV19 with TRBJ2-3, with D possibly TRBD2 on 6 matching bases. CDR1 and CDR2 from the germline V gene are LNHDA and SQIVND (reference sequence). The V gene lost 6 bases and the J gene lost 0 bases, with 10 bases spanning the gap. The CDR3 runs to 14 residues.

V usage is TRBV7-2 and J usage is TRBJ1-2; the D gene is possibly TRBD1 (5 bases). Germline V CDR1 and CDR2: SGHTA, FQGNSA. The V and J ends lost 0 bases and 8 bases respectively, with 16 bases between them. The length of the CDR3 is 15 residues. DNA of the CDR3: TGTGCCAGCAGCTTAGCTCCGGGACTCAGGCTCGGCTACACCTTC. This sequence encodes CASSLAPGLRLGYTF.

This clone was observed a single time. The chain is built from TRBV4-3 and TRBJ1-4; 8 bases are a match to TRBD1. This CDR3 is 15 amino acids long. The germline V gene encodes CDR1 LGHNA and CDR2 YSLEER. Trimming took 4 bases from V and 5 from J; bases not matched to a gene: 6. The CDR3 DNA is TGCGCCAGCAGCCTTGTGACAGGGGCGAATGAAAAACTGTTTTTT. It is translated as CASSLVTGANEKLFF.

V gene TRBV19 combines with J gene TRBJ1-2; 11 positions agree with TRBD1. V lost 5 bases and J lost 5; bases outside the gene matches: 7. Germline loops: CDR1 LNHDA, CDR2 SQIVND (reference sequence). The CDR3 is made up of 15 amino acids. Here the CDR3 reads CASSSQDRGRYGYTF. Written as DNA, the CDR3 is TGTGCCAGTAGTTCCCAGGACAGGGGGCGTTATGGCTACACCTTC.

V gene TRBV30 combines with J gene TRBJ1-1; 7 bases are shared with TRBD1. There are 14 residues in the CDR3. Germline CDR1 reads GTSNPN; CDR2 reads SVGIG (reference sequence). V trimming: 5 bases; J trimming: 0 bases; junction bases outside the gene matches: 6. The CDR3 spells CAWSSGGLNTEAFF. For the CDR3, the DNA is TGTGCCTGGTCCTCAGGGGGATTGAACACTGAAGCTTTCTTT.

This chain uses TRBV6-6 with TRBJ1-3, with 7 bases fitting TRBD1. The CDR3 is 16 amino acids. Germline values: CDR1 MNHNY, CDR2 SVGAGI (reference sequence). After removal of 6 bases from V and 4 bases from J, the junction contained 12 bases not matched to a gene. CDR3 loop: CASSSGTASLGNTIYF. For the CDR3, the DNA is TGTGCCAGCAGCTCCGGGACAGCTTCACTAGGAAACACCATATATTTT.

This rearrangement joins TRBV6-1 to TRBJ2-7; unclear D gene. The length of the CDR3 is 12 residues. Germline V gene data show CDR1 as MNHNS and CDR2 as SASEGT. V lost 3 bases to trimming and J lost 3 bases, with 6 bases between them. The chain's CDR3 is CASSESYYEQYF. Written as DNA, the CDR3 is TGTGCCAGCAGTGAGAGTTACTACGAGCAGTACTTC.

Concerning this clone: One junction end disagrees with the germline gene, perhaps due to a read error. Other DNA variants within this sample encode the same CDR3. V and J are TRBV28 and TRBJ1-1, with D maybe TRBD1 (6 bases). The CDR3 is 15 amino acids. CDR1 and CDR2 (germline): MDHEN, SYDVKM. The DNA for the CDR3 is TGTGCCAGCAGTTTAAGGCAGGGGCGGGCCCCTGAGGCTTTCTTT. Translation gives CASSLRQGRAPEAFF.

The chain joins TRBV29-1 to TRBJ1-1, with TRBD1 matching over 8 bases. The germline V gene has CDR1 SQVTM and CDR2 ANQGSEA. V dropped 7 bases and J dropped 7; count of bases not matched to a gene: 20. CDR3 size: 16 residues. The CDR3 nucleotides are TGCAGCGGGACGCTTTGGACAGGGATGAGGCTCGGTGAAGCTTTCTTT. Translating it yields CSGTLWTGMRLGEAFF.

The chain employs TRBV5-1 and TRBJ2-1; 11 nucleotides match TRBD1. After removal of 3 bases from V and 10 bases from J, the junction contained 6 bases not matched to a gene. This CDR3 region has 14 residues. CDR1 and CDR2 (germline): SGHRS, YFSETQ. The CDR3 sequence: CASSWGQGVGEQFF. The CDR3 region has the DNA TGCGCCAGCAGCTGGGGACAGGGGGTCGGGGAGCAGTTCTTC.

This clone is a singleton in its sample. The chain links TRBV11-2 to TRBJ1-4; D perhaps matches TRBD1 (6 bases). CDR1 SGHAT and CDR2 FQNNGV come from the germline V gene. The CDR3 loop spans 16 amino acids. Trimming pared 4 bases from V and 2 bases from J, leaving 14 bases between. The CDR3 protein is CASSSVRGATNEKLFF. CDR3 nucleotide sequence: TGTGCCAGCAGCTCGGTCAGGGGAGCGACTAATGAAAAACTGTTTTTT.

This clone has a handful of counts. J is TRBJ1-1 and V is TRBV5-4; D call uncertain. The length of the CDR3 is 16 residues. Trimming removed 2 bases at V and 4 bases at J, with 18 bases between. Germline lookup yields CDR1 SGHNT and CDR2 YYREEE (reference sequence). The CDR3 here is CASSFFERGELTEAFF. CDR3 bases: TGTGCCAGCAGCTTTTTTGAGCGGGGAGAGCTCACTGAAGCTTTCTTT.

The chain joins TRBV6-1 to TRBJ2-7; D is unresolved. Germline loops: CDR1 MNHNS, CDR2 SASEGT. This CDR3 contains 12 residues. The V end was cut by 4 bases, the J end by 5 bases, with 9 bases between. CDR3 residues: CASSAKINEQYF. CDR3 sequence (DNA): TGTGCCAGCAGTGCTAAGATCAACGAGCAGTACTTC.

The chain is built from TRBV4-1 and TRBJ2-4; possible D gene TRBD1, 5 bases. Germline CDR1 and CDR2: MGHRA and YSYEKL. V was clipped by 0 bases and J by 7 bases, with 13 bases between them. CDR3 length equals 15 residues. CDR3 sequence (DNA): TGCGCCAGCAGCCAAGAAGGGGCAGGGTTGAACATTCAGTACTTC. Translation: CASSQEGAGLNIQYF.

The chain joins TRBV9 to TRBJ2-1; 8 bases align to TRBD1. Germline values: CDR1 SGDLS, CDR2 YYNGEE. Losses at the gene ends were 4 bases for V and 10 bases for J; bases not matched to a gene: 7. The CDR3 has 13 amino acids. The CDR3 nucleotides read TGTGCCAGCAGCCTCCGGACAGGGAACGAGCAGTTCTTC. Translation gives CASSLRTGNEQFF.